This T cell receptor (beta chain) was observed in a study of response to subunit inactivated influenza vaccine. Notes on the study in general: The authors put forward the suggestion that each seasonal influenza vaccination may bring in only a limited number of new T cells.

TCRdb reprocessed the RT-PCR reads via MiXCR and lists one record per CDR3 protein. This sample carries a few hundred thousand distinct CDR3 sequences, 20% to 25% of them seen once, and the ten largest clones take 10%. The trim removed 3 bases at V and 8 bases at J, leaving 6 bases unmatched. CDR3 size: 13 residues. This clonotype was seen only once. Its cognate antigen is unknown. The sample in question was PBMCs from blood, obtained about 20 months after vaccination. The receptor's source is a man aged 50 to 75 who received an inactivated influenza vaccine. J is TRBJ1-1 and V is TRBV12-3 or TRBV12-4, with 7 bases matching TRBD1. DNA for the CDR3: TGTGCCAGCAGTTTTATGAGACAGGGAGAAGCTTTCTTT. It codes for CASSFMRQGEAFF.